This T cell receptor beta chain was sequenced during a study of shared clonotypes between healthy human individuals. Healthy HIV-negative adults with no recent acute infections or vaccinations were recruited as donors. Genomic DNA, for the unsorted samples, came from some 100 million PBMCs. A deep-level run was used for the assay. Method: immunoSEQ multiplex PCR; TCRdb's copy keeps in-frame clones and lacks some. The repertoire holds over 400,000 clones, with almost 80% as singletons. This clone appeared a single time. Germline V gives CDR1 MNHEY, CDR2 SMNVEV (reference sequence). The CDR3 is made up of 15 amino acids. Between the trimmed V and J ends, which lost 7 bases and 7 bases, there was a span of 20 bases.

The sequence was collected from a woman aged 40 to 50 in good health. Some clones in this sample may be carry-over from other donors' samples. The sample taken for sequencing was PBMCs. The chain couples TRBV27 to TRBJ1-3; the D is unclear. The CDR3 nucleotides are TGTGCCAGCACTTTTTGGAGGGAGTTGTCGAACACCATATATTTT. Its translation: CASTFWRELSNTIYF.